The 13 T cell receptor delta chains below were found in one sample sequenced in a study of DNA immune sequencing with unique molecular identifiers. All 8 TRDV and 4 TRDJ genes were targeted in 32-plex amplification of genomic DNA. Adapter PCR followed about 3 barcoding PCR cycles that attached a 12-nucleotide UMI. TCRdb re-identified clones in the multiplex PCR reads via CATT. The sample has 2,000 to 2,500 delta-chain clones, about an eighth seen once. The specimen was gamma-delta T cells enriched from blood buffy coat, or unenriched PBMCs (not recorded which). The origin of the receptors is a human donor in good health.

Turning to this clone: A single base separates this from a much larger clone, so it may be a read error. Other DNA sequences in this specimen translate into the identical CDR3. The rearrangement joins TRAV38-2/DV8 to TRDJ3; 9 positions agree with TRDD3. The CDR3 runs 18 residues. The V gene's germline CDR1 is TSESDYY and CDR2 QEAYKQQN. V shed 4 bases, J shed 1 base, and the junction held 6 bases outside the gene matches. CDR3 in amino acids: CAYRGTGGNSWDTRQMFF. The CDR3 region has the DNA TGTGCTTATAGGGGCACTGGGGGAAATTCCTGGGACACCCGACAGATGTTTTTC.

About this clone itself: A single base is all that separates this from a far larger clone, so a read error is likely. The rearrangement links TRDV1 to TRDJ1, with D possibly matching TRDD3 (8 bases). Germline matching of the DNA provided the J gene here, since TCRdb leaves it blank. The CDR3 covers 22 residues. Germline V gives CDR1 TSWWSYY, CDR2 QGS. The V end lost 1 base, the J end lost 7 bases, and 37 bases lay between the germline ends. CDR3 in amino acids: CALGEPPHSYGRLGALPSKLIF. CDR3 nucleotides: TGTGCTCTTGGGGAACCTCCCCATTCCTACGGGCGACTGGGGGCCCTTCCTTCTAAACTCATCTTT.

On this clone: TCRdb pairs this DNA with a much larger clone's protein that differs at residue 14, likely a read error; the protein shown was translated from the DNA. J is TRDJ1 and V is TRDV2; TRDD3 matches at 8 bases. The V segment lost 0 bases and the J segment 3 bases; nucleotides outside the gene matches: 17. CDR3 length: 19 amino acids. Germline V gene lookup returns CDR1 GEAIGNYY and CDR2 EKD. CDR3 bases: TGTGCCTGTGACACCCTTACTGGGGGTCGTGAAGGGTACTCCGATAAACTCATCTTT. Its translation: CACDTLTGGREGYSDKLIF.

In this sample, this clone turned up a few times. A far larger clone lies a single base away; this is likely a read error. The same CDR3 arises from other DNA sequences in this sample as well. V is TRDV2 and J is TRDJ1, with 7 nucleotides matching TRDD3. J lost 3 bases, V lost 1 base, and 16 bases had no gene match. The CDR3 has 18 amino acids. Germline loops: CDR1 GEAIGNYY, CDR2 EKD. CDR3 in amino acids: CACDTVGGGDIRSDKLIF. The CDR3 DNA reads as TGTGCCTGTGACACTGTAGGAGGTGGGGATATCCGATCCGATAAACTCATCTTT.

This clone was detected only a few times. With only one base between it and a far larger clone, this is likely a read error. The chain combines TRDV2 with TRDJ3; 7 bases map to TRDD3. Germline CDR1 and CDR2: GEAIGNYY and EKD. CDR3 size: 18 residues. DNA of the CDR3: TGTGCCTGTGACAAAATACTGGGGAGCTCCTGGGACACCCGACTGATGTTTTTC. It specifies CACDKILGSSWDTRLMFF.

With regard to this clone: A much larger clone is a single base away; this may be a read error. V is TRDV1 and J is TRDJ1, with 10 positions matching TRDD3. The J gene, not given by TCRdb, was assigned here from a germline match of the nucleotide sequence. V shed 1 base, J shed 0 bases, and the junction held 26 bases outside the gene matches. CDR1 and CDR2 (germline): TSWWSYY, QGS. The CDR3 is 24 amino acids. The CDR3 bases are TGTGCTCTTGGGGAACAAAAATATACGGGGTGGGGGATACACACAATCTTCAACACCGATAAACTCATCTTT. This sequence encodes CALGEQKYTGWGIHTIFNTDKLIF.

On this clone itself: TCRdb shows a much larger clone's protein in place of this DNA's translation, and the two differ at residue 7, likely through a read error; the protein shown is translated from the DNA. This chain uses TRDV2 with TRDJ3; 10 nucleotides line up with TRDD3. CDR3 size: 20 residues. The J segment lost 0 bases and the V segment lost 2 bases, leaving 9 bases of the junction unmatched. CDR1 and CDR2 from the germline V gene are GEAIGNYY and EKD. The CDR3 here is CACDKVPGDTRSWDTRQMFF. CDR3 nucleotides: TGTGCCTGTGACAAAGTACCGGGGGATACGCGCTCCTGGGACACCCGACAGATGTTTTTC.

This clone is hyperexpanded (1% or more) in the sample. This CDR3 is also generated by other DNA sequences in the sample. V gene TRDV2 combines with J gene TRDJ3; unclear D gene. Looked up from germline, CDR1 is GEAIGNYY and CDR2 is EKD. The CDR3 sequence is 17 residues long. Trimming cost V 1 base and J 0 bases, with 9 bases left between them. The CDR3 DNA follows: TGTGCCTGTGACACATCGCCCCCCTCCTGGGACACCCGACAGATGTTTTTC. Translated, it gives CACDTSPPSWDTRQMFF.

As to this clone: A read error likely explains this, since a far larger clone differs by one base. Other DNA sequences in this sample translate to the same CDR3. J is TRDJ1 and V is TRDV2; no definite D call. CDR1 is GEAIGNYY and CDR2 is EKD in the germline V gene. The V end lost 3 bases, the J end lost 0 bases, and 13 bases lay between the germline ends. The CDR3 consists of 15 residues. The CDR3: CACDSLGDDTDKLIF. As DNA, the CDR3 is TGTGCCTGTGACTCCTTGGGTGATGACACCGATAAACTCATCTTT.

About this clone: A read error is likely here: a far larger clone is one base away. The limits of the CDR3 on the DNA are not certain, so only TCRdb's listed CDR3 is given. This sample includes further DNA sequences coding for the same CDR3. The chain recombines TRDV2 with TRDJ3; TRDD3, the table's D call, lacks a check against the DNA. The germline gives CDR1 GEAIGNYY, CDR2 EKD. The CDR3 sequence runs 20 residues, both termini included. This chain's CDR3 is CACDTLGTTNGSWDTRQMFF.

This clone qualifies as hyperexpanded. This sample includes further DNA sequences coding for the same CDR3. This sequence joins TRDV2 and TRDJ1, with a tentative D call TRDD3 (5 bases). The CDR3 is made up of 15 amino acids. Germline lookup yields CDR1 GEAIGNYY and CDR2 EKD. Trimming removed 0 bases at V and 1 base at J, with 11 bases between. This CDR3 reads CACDTVGGRTDKLIF. CDR3 bases: TGTGCCTGTGACACCGTCGGGGGTCGCACCGATAAACTCATCTTT.

Comment on this clone: TCRdb's entry gives the protein of a much larger clone, which mismatches this DNA's translation at residue 13, likely from a read error; the protein reported here is translated from the DNA. The V gene is TRDV2, the J gene TRDJ1, with TRDD3 identical over 9 bases. Losses at the gene ends were 1 base for V and 0 bases for J; bases not matched to a gene: 14. This CDR3 spans 19 amino acids. Germline assignment: CDR1 GEAIGNYY and CDR2 EKD. For the CDR3, the DNA is TGTGCCTGTGACACGATGAAGCTGGGGGATCTTCAACACACCGATAAACTCATCTTT. Amino acids: CACDTMKLGDLQHTDKLIF.

This clone was seen more than once but under ten times. For this DNA, TCRdb reports the protein of a much larger clone, which diverges at residues 13 and 14, most likely from a read error; the protein presented here is translated directly from the DNA. The J gene is TRDJ1, the V gene TRDV2, with 8 positions matching TRDD3. Unmatched junction bases numbered 18, after V lost 0 bases and J lost 1 base. Germline V lookup: CDR1 GEAIGNYY, CDR2 EKD. The CDR3 is 20 amino acids. CDR3 DNA sequence: TGTGCCTGTGACACCCTGAGGGTTTCTGGGGGACACGGGTGCACCGATAAACTCATCTTT. The encoded protein is CACDTLRVSGGHGCTDKLIF.